This paragraph reports one T cell receptor (beta chain). The entry originates in a study of cytomegalovirus exposure and HLA in healthy donors. The PCR was carried out with 60 Vbeta primers and 13 Jbeta primers. Sequencing was performed with immunoSEQ multiplex PCR; in TCRdb, only in-frame clones are kept and a portion is missing. The data show 35,000 to 45,000 clones, under 60% seen once. V shed 6 bases, J shed 2 bases, and the junction held 5 bases outside the gene matches. This CDR3 has 14 amino acids. Germline CDR1 reads SEHNR; CDR2 reads FQNEAQ (reference sequence). V is TRBV7-9 and J is TRBJ2-7; 9 nucleotides line up with TRBD1. Material for sequencing was PBMCs. The sequence was obtained from a man aged 55 to 69 in good health and CMV-seronegative. The CDR3 region has the DNA TGTGCCAGCAGATCTAGGACAGGGGCCTACGAGCAGTACTTC. This translates into CASRSRTGAYEQYF.